This is a list of T cell receptor beta chains from one sample in a study of cytomegalovirus exposure and HLA in healthy donors. TCRdb's copy holds only in-frame clones and misses some; the assay was immunoSEQ multiplex PCR. This sample has about 190,000 clones, with roughly four fifths found just once. Sequences were obtained from PBMCs. The receptor set was obtained from a woman aged 18-29 years in good health and CMV-seronegative. CDR3s include the opening cysteine and the closing phenylalanine or tryptophan. The order of the fields is V gene, clone size, D gene, J gene, CDR3 DNA, CDR3 protein. The D gene is left open where the match is weak. Only part of the rows carry a size: once, few, many, or a class if the clone is expanded.

TRBV15	.	.	TRBJ2-5	TGTGCCACCCGCTCTCGTCAGAAAGAGACCCAGTACTTC	CATRSRQKETQYF
TRBV7-9	.	.	TRBJ1-1	TGTTCCAGCAGTTTTACAGAGACTGAAGCTTTCTTT	CSSSFTETEAFF
TRBV2	once	TRBD2	TRBJ2-3	TGTGCCAGCAGTGAGATAGCGGGGGCAGATACGCAGTATTTT	CASSEIAGADTQYF
TRBV28	.	TRBD2	TRBJ2-7	TGTGCCAGCGGCCCACTAGCGGGAGCGGCCTACGAGCAGTACTTC	CASGPLAGAAYEQYF
TRBV28	.	TRBD1	TRBJ2-2	TGTGCCAGCAGTTTACGGGACAGGCTTACCGGGGAGCTGTTTTTT	CASSLRDRLTGELFF
TRBV6-5	.	TRBD2	TRBJ2-1	TGTGCCAGCAGTGCCTCGCGGGGGTACAATGAGCAGTTCTTC	CASSASRGYNEQFF
TRBV29-1	.	.	TRBJ1-2	TGCAGCGCTGGGACACAGACTAACTATGGCTACACCTTC	CSAGTQTNYGYTF
TRBV6-5	.	TRBD2	TRBJ2-1	TGTGCCAGTAGTTACCAGCGGGGCTTGATCAATGAGCAGTTCTTC	CASSYQRGLINEQFF
TRBV6-6	.	TRBD1	TRBJ1-1	TGTGCCAGCAGTACGACAGGGGTGACTGAAGCTTTCTTT	CASSTTGVTEAFF
TRBV11-3	.	TRBD1	TRBJ2-7	TGTGCCAGCAGCCCGGGCTTGGGACAGACCTACGAGCAGTACTTC	CASSPGLGQTYEQYF
TRBV25-1	few	.	TRBJ1-1	TGTGCCAGCAGTGTACAGGATTACACTGAAGCTTTCTTT	CASSVQDYTEAFF
TRBV28	.	.	TRBJ1-6	TGTGCCAGCAGTTCAGGGGATGATAATTCACCCCTCCACTTT	CASSSGDDNSPLHF
TRBV6-1	.	TRBD2	TRBJ2-1	TGTGCCAGCAGAGAGGGACTAGCGGCCTACAATGAGCAGTTCTTC	CASREGLAAYNEQFF
TRBV5-1	.	TRBD2	TRBJ2-1	TGCGCCAGCAGCCCGGAGGAACTAGCGGGGGGGATGAATGAGCAGTTCTTC	CASSPEELAGGMNEQFF
TRBV28	.	.	TRBJ2-3	TGTGCCAGCAGCCTCCCAGGGGCAGATACGCAGTATTTT	CASSLPGADTQYF
TRBV9	.	TRBD2	TRBJ2-5	TGTGCCAGCAGCGAACTTATCAAGGACGGGAGGGAGACCCAGTACTTC	CASSELIKDGRETQYF
TRBV7-9	.	TRBD2	TRBJ2-7	TGTGCCAGCAGCTTAGATAGCGGGGGCTACGAGCAGTACTTC	CASSLDSGGYEQYF
TRBV29-1	.	TRBD1	TRBJ1-1	TGCAGCGTTGTGACAGGGGGCACGGAGACTGAAGCTTTCTTT	CSVVTGGTETEAFF
TRBV2	.	.	TRBJ1-1	TGTGCCAGCAGACCCACAGTGAACACTGAAGCTTTCTTT	CASRPTVNTEAFF
TRBV19	.	TRBD1	TRBJ1-1	TGTGCCAGTAGTATTTCGGACAGGGGGCTGGGTGAAGCTTTCTTT	CASSISDRGLGEAFF
TRBV7-9	.	.	TRBJ2-2	TGTGCCAGCAGCTTATACAGGTCCGGGGAGCTGTTTTTT	CASSLYRSGELFF
TRBV19	.	TRBD2	TRBJ2-3	TGTGCCAGCGGAAGCGGGGACGCTACGCAGTATTTT	CASGSGDATQYF
TRBV6-1	.	.	TRBJ1-2	TGTGCCAGCAGTGAAGATCGCAGCCACAGATACTACACCTTC	CASSEDRSHRYYTF
TRBV29-1	.	.	TRBJ2-7	TGCAGCGTTGTAAGGGGGTCCTACGAGCAGTACTTC	CSVVRGSYEQYF
TRBV27	.	.	TRBJ2-7	TGTGCCAGCAGTCCAGGGGTCAGGTACGAGCAGTACTTC	CASSPGVRYEQYF
TRBV6-6	.	.	TRBJ2-3	TGTGCCAGCAGTTACGGACTATCCACAGATACGCAGTATTTT	CASSYGLSTDTQYF
TRBV4-2	.	TRBD1	TRBJ1-2	TGTGCCAGCAGCCAACCGGGACAGGGGGTCTATGGCTACACCTTC	CASSQPGQGVYGYTF
TRBV18	.	.	TRBJ1-1	TGTGCCAGCTCAAGATGGAGTGGGGAGGGCACTGAAGCTTTCTTT	CASSRWSGEGTEAFF
TRBV5-4	.	TRBD1	TRBJ1-1	TGTGCCAGCAGCTTATATACGGGACAGGGGAATACTTTCTTT	CASSLYTGQGNTFF
TRBV19	.	TRBD1	TRBJ2-3	TGTGCCAGTAAGGGACAGGGAGCCGCCACAGATACGCAGTATTTT	CASKGQGAATDTQYF
TRBV5-8	.	TRBD2	TRBJ2-5	TGTGCCAGCCGCGGGGGAGGGGAGACCCAGTACTTC	CASRGGGETQYF
TRBV5-1	.	.	TRBJ2-6	TGCGCCAGCAGCTTGTCTGTGGCCACCTTAATACGCTCTGGGGCCAACGTCCTGACTTTC	CASSLSVATLIRSGANVLTF
TRBV5-1	.	.	TRBJ1-4	TGCGCCAGCAGCCCAGGGTCAGCAACTAATGAAAAACTGTTTTTT	CASSPGSATNEKLFF
TRBV7-9	once	.	TRBJ2-7	TGTGCCAGCAGCTTTGTTGGTAGGGGCACCCCTAGGAACGAGCAGTACTTC	CASSFVGRGTPRNEQYF
TRBV18	.	TRBD1	TRBJ1-1	TGTGCCAGCTCAGGGCTGGGACAGGGGAACACTGAAGCTTTCTTT	CASSGLGQGNTEAFF
TRBV7-2	few	TRBD1	TRBJ1-5	TGTGCCAGCAGCTTAAGTCGGACAGGGGGCGGTTTGGGCAATCAGCCCCAGCATTTT	CASSLSRTGGGLGNQPQHF
TRBV29-1	.	TRBD2	TRBJ2-1	TGCAGCGTTGATCCTAGCGGGGGTGCATATGAGCAGTTCTTC	CSVDPSGGAYEQFF
TRBV19	.	TRBD1	TRBJ1-1	TGTGCCAGTAGTATGACAGGGCTTTGGAACACTGAAGCTTTCTTT	CASSMTGLWNTEAFF
TRBV11-2	once	.	TRBJ2-7	TGTGCCAGCAGCCCTTCACCTCCAACACCGTCCTACGAGCAGTACTTC	CASSPSPPTPSYEQYF
TRBV13	.	.	TRBJ1-4	TGTGCCAGCAGCTTGGGCCCTAATGAAAAACTGTTTTTT	CASSLGPNEKLFF
TRBV20-1	.	.	TRBJ2-7	TGCAGTGCTATGCGATACGAGCAGTACTTC	CSAMRYEQYF
TRBV30	.	.	TRBJ2-3	TGTGCCTGGAGCGGGTCGGATACGCAGTATTTT	CAWSGSDTQYF
TRBV7-9	.	.	TRBJ1-1	TGTGCCAGCAGCATCGGGGGGAGTGGAGCTTTCTTT	CASSIGGSGAFF
TRBV10-1	.	TRBD2	TRBJ2-1	TGCGCCAGCAGTGATAGGATTTCCGGGACTAGCAAAAATGAGCAGTTCTTC	CASSDRISGTSKNEQFF
TRBV18	.	.	TRBJ2-5	TGTGCCAGCTCGCAAGAGAGGACCCAGTACTTC	CASSQERTQYF
TRBV6-5	few	.	TRBJ1-4	TGTGCCAGCGGGCGGGTCGGTGAAAAACTGTTTTTT	CASGRVGEKLFF
TRBV27	.	TRBD2	TRBJ2-1	TGTGCCAGCAGGGGAGGACTAGCGGGTCCTTCTTCCTACAATGAGCAGTTCTTC	CASRGGLAGPSSYNEQFF
TRBV25-1	.	TRBD1	TRBJ1-3	TGTGCCAGCAGTGAGCGGACAGGCGGGCGGGCTGGAAACACCATATATTTT	CASSERTGGRAGNTIYF
TRBV4-1	.	TRBD2	TRBJ2-7	TGCGCCAGCAGCCAAGATCGATTGAGACTAGCGGGGGGGGCCTCCTACGAGCAGTACTTC	CASSQDRLRLAGGASYEQYF
TRBV30	.	.	TRBJ1-1	TGTGCCTGGAGTGTGGGCCCCCGGACAGAGAACACTGAAGCTTTCTTT	CAWSVGPRTENTEAFF
TRBV27	.	TRBD2	TRBJ2-7	TGTGCCAGCAGTATATCTCCCGGGGGGATTGACGAGCAGTACTTC	CASSISPGGIDEQYF
TRBV7-8	few	.	TRBJ2-7	TGTGCCAGCAGCCCCAGGACAGCTTCCTACGAGCAGTACTTC	CASSPRTASYEQYF
TRBV2	.	TRBD1	TRBJ1-2	TGTGCCAGCAGAAAACAGGGGAAAGATGGCTACACCTTC	CASRKQGKDGYTF
TRBV1	.	.	TRBJ2-6	TGCACCAGCAGGACTGACGGTGAAGGGGCCAACGTCCTGACTTTC	CTSRTDGEGANVLTF
TRBV7-7	.	.	TRBJ2-5	TGTGCCAGCAGCCAGACAAATTTCCAAGAGACCCAGTACTTC	CASSQTNFQETQYF
TRBV12-2	.	.	TRBJ2-5	TGTGCAAGTCGCTTCCGGGGATACCAAGAGACCCAGTACTTC	CASRFRGYQETQYF
TRBV5-1	.	TRBD2	TRBJ2-1	TGCGCCAGCAGCTTAGGGACTAGCGGGAGCCATGAGCAGTTCTTC	CASSLGTSGSHEQFF
TRBV27	.	.	TRBJ1-1	TGTGCCAGGAACGGACAAAAAAGGTACACTGAAGCTTTCTTT	CARNGQKRYTEAFF
TRBV7-3	.	.	TRBJ2-6	TGTGCCAGCAGCTTACGTTCTTCTGGGGCCAACGTCCTGACTTTC	CASSLRSSGANVLTF